This T cell receptor (beta chain) was recovered during a study of blood T cell repertoires in COVID-19. At the level of the study: From T cells, B-cell-depleted T cells, or PBMCs came the material, which was cDNA or gDNA.

The CDR3 has 12 residues. Germline V gives CDR1 MNHEY, CDR2 SVGAGI. The V and J ends lost 8 bases and 5 bases, in that order; junction bases with no gene match: 5. Clones were sequenced by immunoSEQ multiplex PCR, and TCRdb holds only the in-frame ones, with some missing. This table has tens of thousands of clones, 70% to 90% appearing once. The TCR sequence derives from a man in his fifties or sixties with acute or convalescent COVID-19. Sequenced: peripheral blood. The chain has TRBV6-5 and TRBJ2-5, with 7 bases matching TRBD2. Here the CDR3 reads CASRLAHETQYF. The CDR3 DNA follows: TGTGCCAGCCGACTAGCACACGAGACCCAGTACTTC.